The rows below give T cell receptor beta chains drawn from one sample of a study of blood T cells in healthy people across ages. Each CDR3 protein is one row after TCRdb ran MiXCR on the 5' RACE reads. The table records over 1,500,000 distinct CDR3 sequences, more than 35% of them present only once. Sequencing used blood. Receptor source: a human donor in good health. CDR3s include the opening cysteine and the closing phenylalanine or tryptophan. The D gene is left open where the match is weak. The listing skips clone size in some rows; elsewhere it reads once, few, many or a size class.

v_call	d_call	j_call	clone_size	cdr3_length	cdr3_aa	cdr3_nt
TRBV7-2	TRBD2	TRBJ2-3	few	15	CASSLVAGDGDTQYF	TGTGCCAGCAGCTTAGTAGCGGGGGATGGGGATACGCAGTATTTT
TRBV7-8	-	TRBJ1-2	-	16	CASSLFPTQSASGYTF	TGTGCCAGCAGCTTATTCCCCACCCAGAGCGCTAGTGGCTACACCTTC
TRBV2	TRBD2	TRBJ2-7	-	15	CASSECLGGGDEQYF	TGTGCCAGCAGTGAGTGCCTGGGCGGGGGGGACGAGCAGTACTTC
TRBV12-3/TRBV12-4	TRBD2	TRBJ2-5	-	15	CASSVGTSRQETQYF	TGTGCCAGCAGTGTCGGGACTAGCAGACAAGAGACCCAGTACTTC
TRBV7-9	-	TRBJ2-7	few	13	CASRRTDHYEQYF	TGTGCCAGCAGGCGGACAGATCACTACGAGCAGTACTTC
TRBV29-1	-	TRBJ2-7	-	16	CSVSLLERRVSDEQYF	TGCAGCGTTTCCCTTCTAGAGAGACGGGTGTCCGACGAGCAGTACTTC
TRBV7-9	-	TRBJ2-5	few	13	CASSLTEKETQYF	TGTGCCAGCAGCTTGACAGAAAAAGAGACCCAGTACTTC
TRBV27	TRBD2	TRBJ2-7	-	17	CASSSTALAGSSYEQYF	TGTGCCAGCAGCTCCACTGCGCTAGCGGGAAGCTCCTACGAGCAGTACTTC
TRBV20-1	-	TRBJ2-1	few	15	CSARVGPALYNEQFF	TGCAGTGCTAGAGTGGGGCCGGCACTCTACAATGAGCAGTTCTTC
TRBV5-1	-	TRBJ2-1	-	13	CASSLIHASEQFF	TGCGCCAGCAGCCTAATCCATGCGTCTGAGCAGTTCTTC
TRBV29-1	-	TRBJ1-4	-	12	CSVESGGEKLFF	TGCAGCGTTGAATCCGGGGGTGAAAAACTGTTTTTT
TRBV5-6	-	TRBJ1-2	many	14	CASSSDFLSYGYTF	TGTGCCAGCAGCTCGGACTTTCTCTCCTATGGCTACACCTTC
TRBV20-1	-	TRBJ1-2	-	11	CNPTASYGYTF	TGCAACCCGACGGCCTCCTATGGCTACACCTTC
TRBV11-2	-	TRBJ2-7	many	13	CASSLQTAYEQYF	TGTGCCAGCAGCTTACAGACAGCCTACGAGCAGTACTTC
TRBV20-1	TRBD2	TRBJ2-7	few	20	CSAISGPGLAGGRASYEQYF	TGCAGTGCCATTTCGGGGCCCGGACTAGCGGGGGGTAGGGCCTCCTACGAGCAGTACTTC
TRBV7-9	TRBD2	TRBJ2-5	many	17	CASSRIGLAGIEETQYF	TGTGCCAGCAGCCGTATTGGACTAGCGGGCATTGAAGAGACCCAGTACTTC
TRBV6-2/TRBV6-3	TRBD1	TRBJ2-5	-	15	CASSPGQGSYETQYF	TGTGCCAGCAGTCCCGGACAGGGGTCCTACGAGACCCAGTACTTC
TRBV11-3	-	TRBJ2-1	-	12	CANSLEGPTQFF	TGTGCCAACAGCTTAGAGGGACCCACCCAATTCTTC
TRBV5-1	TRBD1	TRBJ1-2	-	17	CASSLDRTGEGGYGYTF	TGCGCCAGCAGCTTGGATCGGACAGGGGAAGGGGGCTATGGCTACACCTTC
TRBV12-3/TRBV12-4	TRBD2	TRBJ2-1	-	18	CASSPARTSGGTYNEQFF	TGTGCCAGCAGCCCGGCGAGGACTAGCGGGGGGACATACAATGAGCAGTTCTTC
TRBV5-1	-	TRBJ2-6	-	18	CASSLVVVVLSGANVLTF	TGCGCCAGCAGCTTGGTGGTTGTGGTCCTATCTGGGGCCAACGTCCTGACTTTC
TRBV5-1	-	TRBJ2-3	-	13	CASTVGPTDTQYF	TGCGCCAGCACCGTAGGCCCCACAGATACGCAGTATTTT